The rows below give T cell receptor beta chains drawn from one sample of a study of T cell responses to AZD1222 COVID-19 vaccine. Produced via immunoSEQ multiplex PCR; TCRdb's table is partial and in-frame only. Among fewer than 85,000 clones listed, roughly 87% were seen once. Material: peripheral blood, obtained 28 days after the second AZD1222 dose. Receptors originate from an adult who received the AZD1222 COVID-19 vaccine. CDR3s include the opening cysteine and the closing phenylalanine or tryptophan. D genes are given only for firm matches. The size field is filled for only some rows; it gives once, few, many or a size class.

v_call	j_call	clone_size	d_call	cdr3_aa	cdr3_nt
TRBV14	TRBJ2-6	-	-	CASSQAQGSGANVLTF	TGTGCCAGCAGCCAGGCCCAGGGCTCTGGGGCCAACGTCCTGACTTTC
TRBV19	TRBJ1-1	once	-	CASKPPHAGGNTEAFF	TGTGCCAGTAAGCCTCCCCACGCCGGGGGGAACACTGAAGCTTTCTTT
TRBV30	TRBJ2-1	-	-	CARTDLVEGSYNEQFF	TGTGCTCGGACCGACCTAGTGGAGGGCTCCTACAATGAGCAGTTCTTC
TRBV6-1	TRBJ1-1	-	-	CASSERGGPSPYEAFF	TGTGCCAGCAGTGAAAGGGGGGGTCCCTCCCCATACGAAGCTTTCTTT
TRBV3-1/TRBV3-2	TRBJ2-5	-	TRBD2	CASSPGTRPETQYF	TGTGCCAGCAGCCCGGGGACTAGACCAGAGACCCAGTACTTC
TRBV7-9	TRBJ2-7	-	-	CASSVTASGEQYF	TGTGCCAGCAGCGTGACAGCTTCGGGCGAGCAGTACTTC
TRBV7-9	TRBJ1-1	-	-	CASSLDLLRNTEAFF	TGTGCCAGCAGCTTGGATCTCCTCAGGAACACTGAAGCTTTCTTT
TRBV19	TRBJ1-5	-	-	CASTRAGDSNQPQHF	TGTGCCAGTACCCGAGCAGGGGATAGCAATCAGCCCCAGCATTTT
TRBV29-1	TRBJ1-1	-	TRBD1	CSGRGVNTEAFF	TGCAGCGGCAGGGGGGTTAACACTGAAGCTTTCTTT
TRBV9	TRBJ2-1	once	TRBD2	CASSVTSGSYNEQFF	TGTGCCAGCAGCGTAACTAGCGGGTCCTACAATGAGCAGTTCTTC
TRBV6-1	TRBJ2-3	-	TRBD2	CASSGSRLAGGTDTQYF	TGTGCCAGCAGTGGCAGCCGACTAGCGGGGGGCACAGATACGCAGTATTTT
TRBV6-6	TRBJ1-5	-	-	CASSSLTPNSNQPQHF	TGTGCCAGCAGTTCCCTTACTCCAAATAGCAATCAGCCCCAGCATTTT
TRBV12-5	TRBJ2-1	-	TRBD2	CASGLRAGVSGNEQFF	TGTGCTAGTGGTTTGAGGGCGGGAGTAAGTGGCAATGAGCAGTTCTTC
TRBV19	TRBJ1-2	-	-	CASSFQQNYGYTF	TGTGCCAGTAGTTTTCAACAGAACTATGGCTACACCTTC
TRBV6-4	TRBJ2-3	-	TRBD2	CASSVSGSTDTQYF	TGTGCCAGCAGTGTTAGCGGGAGCACAGATACGCAGTATTTT
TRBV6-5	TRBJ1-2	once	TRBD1	CASRGDRARYGYTF	TGTGCCAGCAGGGGAGACAGGGCGCGCTATGGCTACACCTTC
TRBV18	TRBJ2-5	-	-	CASSPRSRTQETQYF	TGTGCCAGCTCACCAAGGTCACGGACTCAAGAGACCCAGTACTTC
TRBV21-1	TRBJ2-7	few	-	CASSKLRDRPCISYEQYF	TGTGCCAGCAGCAAACTTAGGGACAGGCCGTGTATCTCCTACGAGCAGTACTTC
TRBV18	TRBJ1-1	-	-	CASSPPTATEAFF	TGTGCCAGCTCACCACCGACAGCCACTGAAGCTTTCTTT
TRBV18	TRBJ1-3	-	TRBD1	CASSPPTGVLGNTIYF	TGTGCCAGCTCACCACCGACAGGGGTCTTGGGAAACACCATATATTTT
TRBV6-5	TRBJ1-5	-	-	CASSYEGRQPQHF	TGTGCCAGCAGTTACGAGGGAAGACAGCCCCAGCATTTT
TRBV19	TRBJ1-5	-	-	CASSIDGTPGPQHF	TGTGCCAGTAGTATAGACGGGACCCCGGGGCCCCAGCATTTT
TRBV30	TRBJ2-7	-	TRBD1	CAWTTGTGGAGVREQYF	TGTGCCTGGACTACCGGGACAGGGGGAGCGGGAGTGCGTGAGCAGTACTTC
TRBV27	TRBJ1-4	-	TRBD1	CASSETGGLDEKLFF	TGTGCCAGCAGTGAAACAGGGGGACTAGATGAAAAACTGTTTTTT
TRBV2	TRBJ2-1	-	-	CASSEASEDNEQFF	TGTGCCAGCAGTGAGGCTAGCGAGGACAATGAGCAGTTCTTC
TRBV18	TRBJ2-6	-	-	CASSPRGDGANVLTF	TGTGCCAGCTCACCGAGGGGCGATGGGGCCAACGTCCTGACTTTC
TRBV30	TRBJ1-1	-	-	CAWSVLVGANTEAFF	TGTGCCTGGAGTGTACTGGTGGGGGCGAACACTGAAGCTTTCTTT
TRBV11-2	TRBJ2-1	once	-	CASRYDSNYNEQFF	TGTGCCAGCAGGTATGACTCGAACTACAATGAGCAGTTCTTC